This T cell receptor (beta chain) comes out of a study of blood T cells in healthy people across ages. Study details: The capture of about one barcoded beta molecule per two T cells was achieved by template switching. Study-wide findings and caveats: The unknown donor CMV status may have confounded expanded clonotype changes. Among T cells, TCR beta diversity per million cells dropped roughly linearly as age rose.

This CDR3 is built from 13 residues. Germline V gene data show CDR1 as MNHEY and CDR2 as SVGAGI. The V and J ends lost 5 bases and 2 bases respectively, with 10 bases between them. This clonotype was counted between two and nine times. Its antigen is unidentified. Using a J-beta primer mix together with a sample-barcoded 5' primer, a second PCR was run for about 6 to 11 cycles. TCRdb reanalysed the 5' RACE reads using MiXCR and keeps one entry per CDR3 protein. Of 700,000 to 1,000,000 distinct CDR3 sequences listed, 40% to 50% are singletons. Donors were healthy Caucasian individuals from Russia aged roughly 6 to 100.

V is TRBV6-5 and J is TRBJ2-7, with D possibly matching TRBD1 (5 bases). The TCR originated in a man aged 55 to 70 in good health. Sequenced sample: blood. The CDR3 coding sequence is TGTGCCAGCAGTCGTACAGGACCCTACGAGCAGTACTTC. This translates into CASSRTGPYEQYF.